These 23 T cell receptor beta chains were all obtained from the same sample, sequenced in a study of identical twins. Each CDR3 protein gets one entry after TCRdb re-called the 5' RACE reads with MiXCR. This sample has some 570,000 distinct CDR3 sequences, with approximately 20% found just once. The same data also contributed to another study, on yellow fever vaccine responses in identical twins.

The specimen was CD4+ T cells sorted from blood. The source is a woman younger than 35 in good health.

This clonotype was counted only a few times. The V call is TRBV6-2 or TRBV6-3, the J call TRBJ2-1; 9 nucleotides align to TRBD2. Germline V lookup: CDR1 MNHEY, CDR2 SVGEGT. The V and J ends lost 2 bases and 4 bases, in that order; junction bases with no gene match: 3. The CDR3 length is 15 residues. The DNA of the CDR3 is TGTGCCAGCAGTTACCGGCTAGCGGGGTACAATGAGCAGTTCTTC. Its protein is CASSYRLAGYNEQFF.

This CDR3 reads CATSDSFGSNQPQHF. The DNA of the CDR3 is TGTGCCACCAGTGATTCTTTCGGTAGCAATCAGCCCCAGCATTTT. J is TRBJ1-5 and V is TRBV24-1; D unresolved. The CDR3 covers 15 residues. Trimming cost V 2 bases and J 0 bases, with 7 bases left between them. In germline, CDR1 is KGHDR, CDR2 SFDVKD.

This clonotype showed up many times. This chain uses TRBV7-8 with TRBJ2-5, with unresolved D. CDR1 is SGHVS, CDR2 FQNEAQ, per germline. The CDR3 extends over 11 amino acids. Trimming pared 1 base from V and 7 bases from J, leaving 4 bases between. CDR3 in DNA: TGTGCCAGCAGCTTAGAAGGGACCCAGTACTTC. It is translated as CASSLEGTQYF.

The V gene is TRBV7-9, the J gene TRBJ2-2; TRBD1 aligns across 8 bases. V was pared by 5 bases and J by 4 bases, with 9 bases of the junction left unmatched. There are 16 residues in the CDR3. The germline V gene encodes CDR1 SEHNR and CDR2 FQNEAQ (reference sequence). The CDR3 DNA follows: TGTGCCAGCAGCCAAGACAGGGGTCGGCGCACCGGGGAGCTGTTTTTT. Protein: CASSQDRGRRTGELFF.

The chain carries TRBV9 and TRBJ2-7; 11 bases fit TRBD2. Unmatched junction bases numbered 2, after V lost 0 bases and J lost 0 bases. Germline CDR1 SGDLS, CDR2 YYNGEE. This CDR3 contains 16 residues. The CDR3 nucleotides read TGTGCCAGCAGCGTAGGGACTAGCGGGTACTCCTACGAGCAGTACTTC. Protein product: CASSVGTSGYSYEQYF. The complete variable domain, with remaining parts taken from reference TRBV9 and TRBJ2-7, reads DSGVTQTPKHLITATGQRVTLRCSPRSGDLSVYWYQQSLDQGLQFLIQYYNGEERAKGNILERFSAQQFPDLHSELNLSSLELGDSALYFCASSVGTSGYSYEQYFGPGTRLTVT.

This clonotype was counted between two and nine times. DNA of the CDR3: TGTGCCAGCAGCCAAGATCTGGCGGGGGGGCTAGATGAGCAGTTCTTC. Its protein product is CASSQDLAGGLDEQFF. The chain recombines TRBV3-1 with TRBJ2-1; 9 bases line up with TRBD2. The J segment lost 8 bases and the V segment lost 0 bases, leaving 8 bases of the junction unmatched. Germline V CDR1 and CDR2: LGHDT, YNNKEL (reference sequence). This CDR3 spans 16 amino acids.

This clonotype showed up just a few times. This rearrangement joins TRBV27 to TRBJ1-5; no firm D call. The germline V gene encodes CDR1 MNHEY and CDR2 SMNVEV (reference sequence). There are 13 residues in the CDR3. V was clipped by 2 bases and J by 4 bases, with 6 bases between them. As DNA, the CDR3 is TGTGCCAGCAGTTTAGCCAGAAATCAGCCCCAGCATTTT. Its protein product is CASSLARNQPQHF.

This clonotype was counted only a few times. V is TRBV2 and J is TRBJ1-4; TRBD1 matches 8 bases. V dropped 7 bases and J dropped 7; count of bases not matched to a gene: 8. CDR3 length: 14 amino acids. From germline, CDR1 is SNHLY and CDR2 FYNNEI. For the CDR3, the DNA is TGTGCCAGCACCTTATCAGGGGGCAGTGAAAAACTGTTTTTT. Protein: CASTLSGGSEKLFF.

This clonotype was observed once. The genes are TRBV27 and TRBJ2-3, with D possibly matching TRBD2 (5 bases). The CDR3 has 16 residues. Germline values: CDR1 MNHEY, CDR2 SMNVEV (reference sequence). Deletions cut 2 bases from V and 7 bases from J, with 19 bases between. CDR3 in DNA: TGTGCCAGCAGTTTAAGACGGGCCCCATCGGGGAATACGCAGTATTTT. Amino acids: CASSLRRAPSGNTQYF.

This clonotype occurred many times. This chain joins TRBV9 and TRBJ2-1, with TRBD1 identical over 9 bases. The trim removed 5 bases at V and 11 bases at J, leaving 5 bases unmatched. Germline-derived CDR1 and CDR2 are SGDLS and YYNGEE. The CDR3 is 12 residues long. In DNA, the CDR3 is TGTGCCAGCAGAGCCACAGGGGGCCAGCAGTTCTTC. Its protein product is CASRATGGQQFF.

This rearrangement joins TRBV12-3 or TRBV12-4 to TRBJ2-1; D is perhaps TRBD2 (5 bases). The CDR3 is made up of 15 amino acids. Trimming cost V 6 bases and J 8 bases, with 20 bases left between them. The CDR3 DNA reads as TGTGCCAGCAGCCCCCTAGCCGGAGGATTCTATGAGCAGTTCTTC. It is translated as CASSPLAGGFYEQFF.

The chain employs TRBV10-3 and TRBJ2-1; possibly TRBD1 for D (5 bases). The CDR3 covers 12 residues. Trimming took 8 bases from V and 13 from J, leaving 18 bases between them. Germline V gene sequence: CDR1 ENHRY, CDR2 SYGVKD. Here the CDR3 reads CAIGASEVDQFF. CDR3 in DNA: TGTGCCATCGGGGCCTCTGAAGTGGACCAGTTCTTC.

This clonotype has just a few counts. This chain connects TRBV5-1 to TRBJ2-3, with D perhaps assigned TRBD1 or TRBD2 (6 bases each). Trimming took 2 bases from V and 4 from J, leaving 17 bases between them. Germline-derived CDR1 and CDR2 are SGHRS and YFSETQ. The CDR3 length is 16 residues. The CDR3 loop is CASSFSSLRGPDTQYF. The CDR3 DNA reads TGCGCCAGCAGCTTTTCTTCGCTTCGGGGGCCAGATACGCAGTATTTT.

The genes are TRBV29-1 and TRBJ1-1; D unclear. Germline loops: CDR1 SQVTM, CDR2 ANQGSEA. V lost 2 bases to trimming and J lost 8 bases, with 9 bases between them. CDR3 size: 11 residues. The DNA of the CDR3 is TGCAGCGTTGAACGGCACCGGGAAGCTTTCTTT. Protein: CSVERHREAFF.

This clonotype was detected only a few times. This chain connects TRBV7-2 to TRBJ2-7; 7 positions agree with TRBD2. The germline CDR1 and CDR2 sequences are SGHTA and FQGNSA. The CDR3 is 15 residues long. Losses at the gene ends were 0 bases for V and 3 bases for J; bases not matched to a gene: 5. CDR3 residues: CASSLAGGSLYEQYF. CDR3 DNA sequence: TGTGCCAGCAGCTTAGCTGGCGGGAGTCTCTACGAGCAGTACTTC. Using reference TRBV7-2 and TRBJ2-7 for the parts outside the CDR3, the full variable domain is GAGVSQSPSNKVTEKGKDVELRCDPISGHTALYWYRQSLGQGLEFLIYFQGNSAPDKSGLPSDRFSAERTGGSVSTLTIQRTQQEDSAVYLCASSLAGGSLYEQYFGPGTRLTVT.

This clonotype has only one observation. No conserved phenylalanine or tryptophan is present at the end of the CDR3, so a read error is the likely explanation. This chain uses TRBV7-8 with TRBJ1-1; no firm D call. Germline-derived CDR1 and CDR2 are SGHVS and FQNEAQ. The CDR3 extends over 15 amino acids. V gave up 5 bases and J gave up 3 bases, with 16 bases separating them. In DNA, the CDR3 is TGTGCCAGCAGCCCAGAAGGAGTCAGGCACACTGAAGCTTTCTTA. Translation: CASSPEGVRHTEAFL.

J is TRBJ2-7 and V is TRBV3-1; D not resolved. The CDR3 length is 14 residues. The germline gives CDR1 LGHDT, CDR2 YNNKEL (reference sequence). V was trimmed by 0 bases and J by 3 bases, leaving 9 bases between them. Here the CDR3 reads CASSQDMAFYEQYF. In DNA, the CDR3 is TGTGCCAGCAGCCAAGACATGGCCTTCTACGAGCAGTACTTC.

The chain carries TRBV11-2 and TRBJ2-1; tentative D call: TRBD1 (6 bases). CDR3 length: 14 residues. The germline V gene has CDR1 SGHAT and CDR2 FQNNGV. Trimming stripped 7 bases from V and 7 bases from J, with 17 bases between. The CDR3: CASTQARGRNEQFF. CDR3 bases: TGTGCCAGCACCCAAGCCAGGGGCAGAAATGAGCAGTTCTTC. Using reference TRBV11-2 and TRBJ2-1 for the parts outside the CDR3, the full variable domain is EAGVAQSPRYKIIEKRQSVAFWCNPISGHATLYWYQQILGQGPKLLIQFQNNGVVDDSQLPKDRFSAERLKGVDSTLKIQPAKLEDSAVYLCASTQARGRNEQFFGPGTRLTVL.

CDR3 amino acids: CASRDAGVETQYF. DNA of the CDR3: TGTGCCAGCAGGGACGCGGGTGTTGAGACCCAGTACTTC. V usage is TRBV6-1 and J usage is TRBJ2-5; D is possibly TRBD2 (5 bases). V was clipped by 6 bases and J by 5 bases, with 13 bases between them. The CDR3 has 13 amino acids. Germline V lookup: CDR1 MNHNS, CDR2 SASEGT.

The chain uses TRBV4-2 and TRBJ2-1, with 12 positions matching TRBD2. Germline CDR1 and CDR2: LGHNA and YNFKEQ. The CDR3 length is 20 residues. V lost 2 bases, J lost 0 bases, and 11 bases stayed unmatched. The CDR3 DNA sequence: TGTGCCAGCAGCCAACCCCTGACTAGCGGGAGAGCTTACTCCTACAATGAGCAGTTCTTC. This translates into CASSQPLTSGRAYSYNEQFF.

Worth noting for this clonotype: One end of the junction does not line up with germline, which may come from a read error. The chain recombines TRBV2 with TRBJ2-6, with D possibly TRBD1 on 5 matching bases. Germline V gives CDR1 SNHLY, CDR2 FYNNEI. This CDR3 region has 19 residues. The CDR3 here is CAISREQVFMRSGANVLTF. CDR3 sequence (DNA): TGTGCCATCAGTAGGGAACAGGTCTTCATGCGCTCTGGGGCCAACGTCCTGACTTTC.

This clonotype was seen more than once but under ten times. This chain links TRBV12-3 or TRBV12-4 with TRBJ1-6, with 7 bases identical to TRBD1. This CDR3 region has 15 residues. Trimming at V came to 3 bases and at J to 9 bases, leaving 8 bases not matched to a gene. Here the CDR3 reads CASSLNTGVGSPLHF. CDR3 coding DNA: TGTGCCAGCAGTTTGAATACAGGGGTTGGTTCACCCCTCCACTTT.

This chain links TRBV7-9 with TRBJ2-1, with 10 nucleotides matching TRBD2. CDR1 SEHNR and CDR2 FQNEAQ come from the germline V gene (reference sequence). V trimming: 5 bases; J trimming: 7 bases; junction bases outside the gene matches: 8. The CDR3 runs to 15 residues. The CDR3 spells CASSRAGGLRNEQFF. The CDR3 DNA sequence: TGTGCCAGCAGCCGAGCGGGGGGGCTGAGGAATGAGCAGTTCTTC. The whole variable domain, filled in from reference TRBV7-9 and TRBJ2-1, reads DTGVSQNPRHKITKRGQNVTFRCDPISEHNRLYWYRQTLGQGPEFLTYFQNEAQLEKSRLLSDRFSAERPKGSFSTLEIQRTEQGDSAMYLCASSRAGGLRNEQFFGPGTRLTVL.